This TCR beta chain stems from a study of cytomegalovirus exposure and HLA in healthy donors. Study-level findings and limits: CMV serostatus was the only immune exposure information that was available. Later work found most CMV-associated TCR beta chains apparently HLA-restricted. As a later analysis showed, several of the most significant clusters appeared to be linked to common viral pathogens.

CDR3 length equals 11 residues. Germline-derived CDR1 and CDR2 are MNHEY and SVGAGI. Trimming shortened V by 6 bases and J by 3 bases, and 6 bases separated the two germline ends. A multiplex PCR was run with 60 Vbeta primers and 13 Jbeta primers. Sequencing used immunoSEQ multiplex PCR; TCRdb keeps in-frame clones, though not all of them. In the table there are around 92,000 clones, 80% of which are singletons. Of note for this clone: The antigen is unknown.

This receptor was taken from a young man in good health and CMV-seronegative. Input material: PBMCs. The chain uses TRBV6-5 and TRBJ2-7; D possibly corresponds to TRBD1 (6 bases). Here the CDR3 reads CASRGGYEQYF. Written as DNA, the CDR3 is TGTGCCAGCAGAGGGGGCTACGAGCAGTACTTC.